The clone carrying this TCR beta chain was seen only a few times. Antigen: not known. This specimen comes from a study of T-cell memory formation after mild COVID-19. The CDR3 loop spans 18 amino acids. Germline trimming cut 0 bases from V and 5 bases from J; bases unmatched to any gene: 14. CDR1 is LGHNA and CDR2 is YSLEER in the germline V gene. TCRdb recomputed calls from the 5' RACE reads with MiXCR, one row per CDR3 protein. The repertoire holds approximately 500,000 distinct CDR3 sequences, with around a quarter as singletons. Notes on the study in general: Whether day 37 second-wave clones are SARS-CoV-2-specific was not confirmed.

The clonotype was recovered from an adult woman who had mild COVID-19 (a few samples of this study predate the infection). Cell type and time point are not known. The specimen sequenced was PBMCs or a T cell subset sorted from them (not recorded which). This rearrangement joins TRBV4-3 to TRBJ2-3; 7 bases fit TRBD2. CDR3 protein: CASSQDLGAGESEDTQYF. As DNA, the CDR3 is TGCGCCAGCAGCCAAGATCTTGGGGCGGGAGAAAGCGAAGATACGCAGTATTTT.